A selection of T cell receptor beta chains follows, all from one sample in a study of blood T cell repertoires in COVID-19. TCRdb's copy holds only in-frame clones and misses some; the assay was immunoSEQ multiplex PCR. The repertoire includes 150,000 to 200,000 clones, 80% to 90% of them detected once, and around 2.6% sits in the top ten. Sequencing used peripheral blood. These receptors came from a man in his forties with active or convalescent COVID-19. Each CDR3 is given with its conserved first and last residue. A D gene is named only where the DNA matches it firmly. Rows give clone size only sometimes, using once, few, many, or a class for an expanded clone.

TGTGCCAGCAGTCCCACTGACCCACGGGGAAACTATGGCTACACCTTC	CASSPTDPRGNYGYTF	NA	TRBV5-8	NA	TRBJ1-2	16
TGTGCCAGCAGCCCGACTAGCGGGGTAGATACGCAGTATTTT	CASSPTSGVDTQYF	NA	TRBV11-2	TRBD2	TRBJ2-3	14
TGTGCCTGGAGTGTACACGGAGATTTTGGCTACACCTTC	CAWSVHGDFGYTF	NA	TRBV30	NA	TRBJ1-2	13
TGCAGCGTGCGAGGGGGAGAAGAAAAACTGTTTTTT	CSVRGGEEKLFF	once	TRBV29-1	NA	TRBJ1-4	12
TGTGCCAGCAACACAGGGTTAAGTGATGGCTACACCTTC	CASNTGLSDGYTF	few	TRBV7-8	NA	TRBJ1-2	13
TGTGCCAGCAGGGGATCGGACAGGGTGTTAAATGAGCAGTTCTTC	CASRGSDRVLNEQFF	NA	TRBV5-6	TRBD1	TRBJ2-1	15
TGTGCCTGGAGTGTCGGGACAGAAACCGCTAGCGATGAGCAGTTCTTC	CAWSVGTETASDEQFF	NA	TRBV30	NA	TRBJ2-1	16
TGTGCCAGCAGCTTAGCAGGGGGCTTTTACAATGAGCAGTTCTTC	CASSLAGGFYNEQFF	NA	TRBV7-6	TRBD1	TRBJ2-1	15
TGCGCCAGCAGCCAGGATAGGACAGGCGCAACTAATGAAAAACTGTTTTTT	CASSQDRTGATNEKLFF	few	TRBV4-3	TRBD1	TRBJ1-4	17
TGTGCCAGCAGCTTAGTACTAGCGGGGGGGCCCGGGGAGCTGTTTTTT	CASSLVLAGGPGELFF	once	TRBV11-3	TRBD2	TRBJ2-2	16
TGTGCCAGCAGCTTGTACCGCAGAGGGATTGAACGAGATACGCAGTATTTT	CASSLYRRGIERDTQYF	NA	TRBV5-5	NA	TRBJ2-3	17
TGTGCCAGTAGTATGAGGGGGACAGGGGAAGGAGAGACCCAGTACTTC	CASSMRGTGEGETQYF	NA	TRBV19	TRBD1	TRBJ2-5	16
TGTGCCAGCAGCTCGTACAGGGGTTTTGAAGAGACCCAGTACTTC	CASSSYRGFEETQYF	NA	TRBV5-4	TRBD1	TRBJ2-5	15
TGCGCCAGCAGCCCCGACAGGGGGCAAGAGACCCAGTACTTC	CASSPDRGQETQYF	NA	TRBV5-1	TRBD1	TRBJ2-5	14
TGTGCCAGCTCTCCGGGGGGAAGATACGAGCAGTACTTC	CASSPGGRYEQYF	NA	TRBV18	TRBD2	TRBJ2-7	13
TGTGCCAGCAGTCGGACAGGGACCTATGGCTACACCTTC	CASSRTGTYGYTF	NA	TRBV6-6	TRBD1	TRBJ1-2	13
TGTGCCAGCAGCTACGGTACCGGGACTACCATCAATGAGCAGTTCTTC	CASSYGTGTTINEQFF	few	TRBV7-8	TRBD2	TRBJ2-1	16
TGTGCCATTTTACGGGACAGGGACACCGGGGAGCTGTTTTTT	CAILRDRDTGELFF	few	TRBV10-3	TRBD1	TRBJ2-2	14
TGTGCCAGCAGTCCCCGGGAAAGGACTAGCGGGGTGAATGAGCAGTTCTTC	CASSPRERTSGVNEQFF	once	TRBV6-6	TRBD2	TRBJ2-1	17
TGTGCCAGCAGCTTAATGATAGCGGGGGGGCGCACCGGGGAGCTGTTTTTT	CASSLMIAGGRTGELFF	once	TRBV5-8	TRBD2	TRBJ2-2	17
TGTGCCAGCAGTTTACAGGGGGTGATGAACTATGGCTACACCTTC	CASSLQGVMNYGYTF	NA	TRBV5-6	TRBD1	TRBJ1-2	15
TGCGCCAGCAGCTTTGAGGAAAACTATGGCTACACCTTC	CASSFEENYGYTF	NA	TRBV5-1	NA	TRBJ1-2	13
TGTGCCAGCAGCTTAGCCACGGCAACTAATGAAAAACTGTTTTTT	CASSLATATNEKLFF	NA	TRBV7-9	NA	TRBJ1-4	15
TGTGCCAGCAGCTTGAGACAGGGTAATCAGCCCCAGCATTTT	CASSLRQGNQPQHF	NA	TRBV6-5	TRBD1	TRBJ1-5	14
TGTGCCAGCAGCCAAGCGCAGTCAGATACGCAGTATTTT	CASSQAQSDTQYF	NA	TRBV3-1/TRBV3-2	NA	TRBJ2-3	13
TGCGCCAGCAGCCCCCCGTACAACAATTACAATGAGCAGTTCTTC	CASSPPYNNYNEQFF	NA	TRBV5-1	NA	TRBJ2-1	15
TGTGCCAGCAGCGGAAAAGATACCGGGACCTATAATTCACCCCTCCACTTT	CASSGKDTGTYNSPLHF	NA	TRBV9	NA	TRBJ1-6	17
TGTGCCAGCAGTTTGGTTCTTTCCCTACGAGAGCAGTACTTC	CASSLVLSLREQYF	NA	TRBV28	NA	TRBJ2-7	14
TGTGCCAGCAAGGGGGCTGGGGGCAGGGGCGGCTACACCTTC	CASKGAGGRGGYTF	NA	TRBV28	TRBD1	TRBJ1-2	14
TGTGCCAGTCGACAGGCCCAGAACACTGAAGCTTTCTTT	CASRQAQNTEAFF	NA	TRBV19	NA	TRBJ1-1	13
TGCGCCAGCAGCCAAACACTAGCGGGGGCTGCCCCCGCGCAGTATTTT	CASSQTLAGAAPAQYF	NA	TRBV4-1	TRBD2	TRBJ2-3	16
TGTGCCAGCAGTGAAGAGCGCACCGGGGAGCTGTTTTTT	CASSEERTGELFF	once	TRBV2	NA	TRBJ2-2	13
TGTGCCAGCAGCCATACAGGGGGCGAGCGCACTGAAGCTTTCTTT	CASSHTGGERTEAFF	once	TRBV4-2	TRBD1	TRBJ1-1	15
TGTGCCAGCAGCTTAGGGCTAGCGGGGGCGATGGATACGCAGTATTTT	CASSLGLAGAMDTQYF	NA	TRBV7-3	TRBD2	TRBJ2-3	16
TGTGCCAGCAGCCAAGGACAGGGGGGGACTGAAGCTTTCTTT	CASSQGQGGTEAFF	NA	TRBV3-1/TRBV3-2	TRBD1	TRBJ1-1	14
TGTGCCAGCAGTCCGACAGGGGGAGAAAAACTGTTTTTT	CASSPTGGEKLFF	NA	TRBV6-2/TRBV6-3	TRBD1	TRBJ1-4	13
TGTGCCAGTAGAAGACACGTTGATCAGCCCCAGCATTTT	CASRRHVDQPQHF	NA	TRBV19	NA	TRBJ1-5	13
TGCAGTGCTAGTGTGAGGCCTGGGAGACGCACAGATACGCAGTATTTT	CSASVRPGRRTDTQYF	once	TRBV20-1	NA	TRBJ2-3	16
TGTGCCAGCAGCTCCTCGACAGATGCAACTAATGAAAAACTGTTTTTT	CASSSSTDATNEKLFF	NA	TRBV5-6	NA	TRBJ1-4	16
TGCGCCAGCAGCCAAGAATTAGGGGATGGCGGCAATCAGCCCCAGCATTTT	CASSQELGDGGNQPQHF	NA	TRBV4-1	NA	TRBJ1-5	17
TGTGCCAGCACTCAGCGGGGGGGCCAAGAGACCCAGTACTTC	CASTQRGGQETQYF	NA	TRBV9	TRBD2	TRBJ2-5	14
TGTGCCAGCAGCTTATATTCCGGGACAGGCCTTTCACCCCTCCACTTT	CASSLYSGTGLSPLHF	few	TRBV11-2	TRBD1	TRBJ1-6	16
TGCGCCAGCAGCGACAACACAGTTCAAGAGACCCAGTACTTC	CASSDNTVQETQYF	NA	TRBV5-1	NA	TRBJ2-5	14
TGCGCCAGCAGCCCCCATGGGGGGGCTAGAGGCACCGGGGAGCTGTTTTTT	CASSPHGGARGTGELFF	once	TRBV4-3	NA	TRBJ2-2	17
TGTGCCAGCAGCATCCCCGGTGGAGATACGCAGTATTTT	CASSIPGGDTQYF	NA	TRBV9	NA	TRBJ2-3	13
TGTGCCAGCTCACCTCGCTCGGGAGGGAATACGCAGTATTTT	CASSPRSGGNTQYF	NA	TRBV18	TRBD2	TRBJ2-3	14